This T cell receptor (beta chain) is drawn from a study of OX40 agonist ivuxolimab in advanced cancers. Study-wide background: Among those treated, three patients had partial responses, one with hepatocellular carcinoma and two with cutaneous melanoma. The study's findings and limits: More expanded clones were found, on average, in CD8+ than in CD4+ T cells.

The germline V gene encodes CDR1 LGHNA and CDR2 YNFKEQ. The CDR3 runs to 13 residues. Trimming removed 0 bases at V and 3 bases at J, with 5 bases between. Turning to this clone: What it binds is unknown.

The repertoire was sequenced with immunoSEQ multiplex PCR; TCRdb's copy has only in-frame clones and lacks some. The sample lists approximately 58,000 clones, roughly 83% occurring once. This TCR derives from an adult with an advanced solid tumor such as melanoma, head and neck, liver or kidney cancer. The specimen was CD4+ or CD8+ T cells sorted from blood, collected in a trial of the OX40 agonist ivuxolimab. This chain connects TRBV4-2 to TRBJ1-2; D uncertain. The CDR3 DNA reads TGTGCCAGCAGCCAAGACAGGTACTATGGCTACACCTTC. As protein: CASSQDRYYGYTF.